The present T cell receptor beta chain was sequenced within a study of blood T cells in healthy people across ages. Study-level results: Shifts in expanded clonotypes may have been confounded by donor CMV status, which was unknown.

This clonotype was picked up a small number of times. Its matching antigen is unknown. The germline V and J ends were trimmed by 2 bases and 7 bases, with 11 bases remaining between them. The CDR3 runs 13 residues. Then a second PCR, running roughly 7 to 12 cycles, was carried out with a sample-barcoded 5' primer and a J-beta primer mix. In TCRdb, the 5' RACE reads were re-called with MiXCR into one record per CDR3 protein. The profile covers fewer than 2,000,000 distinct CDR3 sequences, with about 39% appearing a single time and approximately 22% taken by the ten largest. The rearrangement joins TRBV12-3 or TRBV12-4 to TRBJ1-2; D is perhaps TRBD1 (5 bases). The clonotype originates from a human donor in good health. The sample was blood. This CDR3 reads CASSLQGAFGYTF. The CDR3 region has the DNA TGTGCCAGCAGTTTACAGGGAGCGTTTGGCTACACCTTC.